One T cell receptor (beta chain) is described in this entry. The sample belongs to a study of blood T cell repertoires in COVID-19. Looking at the study overall: Samples of COVID-19 (acute and convalescent) were obtained from the United States, Italy and Spain.

All enrollees were roughly 18 to 95 years old and from roughly 26 US areas. Assignment of participants to cohorts was predicated upon participant-reported clinical history. Per the authors' pipeline: Using reference gene primer amplification, nucleated cell counts were estimated. Clones were sequenced by immunoSEQ multiplex PCR, and TCRdb holds only the in-frame ones, with some missing. From that table come the V and J calls and clone size; the DNA was used to work out D and trimming. The sample lists about 440,000 clones; 70% to 90% were seen once. Trimming cost V 3 bases and J 3 bases, with 13 bases left between them. The CDR3 runs 15 residues. The germline gives CDR1 KGHSH, CDR2 LQKENI.

The chain joins TRBV18 to TRBJ2-3; tentatively, D is TRBD2 (6 bases). The sequenced material came from PBMCs or T cells enriched from blood (not recorded which). This receptor was identified in a woman aged 18-29 years with acute COVID-19. The chain's CDR3 is CASSPKGLLTDTQYF. CDR3 sequence (DNA): TGTGCCAGCTCACCGAAGGGACTGCTGACAGATACGCAGTATTTT.